The text below deals with one T cell receptor (beta chain). Which antigen it targets is not known. It has no much larger one-base neighbor in the sample; base qualities were not kept. The sample belongs to a study of cytomegalovirus exposure and HLA in healthy donors (dated by TCRdb to about 2017). The study in broad terms: An earlier analysis of 587 of the donors reported about 290 Gb of sequence data and around 110 million unique TCR beta sequences from about 179 million T cells. The study used immunosequencing to profile the T cell repertoires of 666 subjects and linked those repertoires to cytomegalovirus serostatus. Of the roughly 420 genotyped donors, less than 90% were placed in the genetic ancestry cluster associated with self-reported Caucasian donors. The study aimed to test whether signatures of past pathogen exposure could be identified by cataloging public T cell receptors. A later genetic analysis took genome-wide SNP genotypes for about three fifths of the 666 donors and used that subset as a discovery cohort. Both class I and class II loci were covered by HLA typing, at four-digit resolution. Among 398 genotyped donors of the cohort, an average of approximately 240,000 unique TCR beta nucleotide sequences were sequenced per donor, roughly 20% of them non-productive. Rather than using new phenotypic data, the later analysis identified candidate immune exposures from TCR beta sequences and from how often those sequences occurred across donors. All discovery cohort repertoires had been generated on a single sequencing platform. To predict cytomegalovirus infection status, the study combined high-throughput TCR immunosequencing, statistical association of individual TCRs with disease status, and machine learning. An earlier analysis of approximately 580 of the donors used high-throughput TCR beta sequencing to judge whether each TCR beta V gene segment behaved as functional or pseudogenic. Alongside the repertoire data, information on donor age, sex, ethnicity and CMV serostatus was compiled. In a later analysis, previously published TCR beta repertoires from 670 or so donors were re-analyzed and high-resolution HLA genotyping was added so that TCR occurrence patterns could be studied. The number of donors typed differed by locus, with about 629-630 for A, B, C, DRB1 and DQB1, roughly 520 for DQA1, about 610 for DPA1, and roughly 450 for DPB1. Along with the approximately 650-subject first cohort, a separate validation cohort of approximately 110 different subjects was used. Roughly five DR-DQ haplotypes were handled as single units for association and clustering, since linkage in the cohort was strong. An early release covering roughly 600 HLA-typed donors comprised around 300 gigabases of sequencing data and tens of millions of unique TCR sequences. Broader findings and caveats from the paper: A later analysis found that most CMV-associated TCR beta chains appeared HLA-restricted, with HLA associations seemingly driven largely by CMV exposure. In this cohort, only TCR beta chains were sequenced, and detectable features were limited by the absence of alpha or paired-chain data. According to a later genetic analysis, donors in an Asian-associated ancestry cluster had fewer N-insertions in productive TCRs than the approximately 630-donor mean. The only immune exposure information available for the cohort was CMV serostatus. Because counts were too low, 15 to 20 rarely observed V segments, including chromosome 9 orphons, were left out of the earlier analysis of over 550 of the donors. Broadly in line with IMGT annotations, most TCR beta V segments showed up in productive rearrangements about 90% or about 30% of the time in an earlier analysis of some 590 of the donors. Several of the top co-occurrence clusters appeared to be linked to parvovirus B19, influenza, CMV and Epstein-Barr virus, according to a later analysis. In a later analysis, TCR association rates were found to vary across HLA loci, with the most associated TCRs seen for DRB1 alleles and the fewest for HLA-C alleles. The classifier was reported to diagnose cytomegalovirus status with high specificity and sensitivity in both the original and validation cohorts. A total of around 150 TCR beta chains were listed by the study as associated with cytomegalovirus. According to the authors, the approach could potentially be generalized to other disease states and immunological phenotypes. A group of highly shared sequence variants was considered likely to be a technical artifact of the sequencing pipeline. Correlated functional status among segregating V segments might reflect linkage disequilibrium, but an unknown experimental factor could not be ruled out. Sequencing depth was assumed to be roughly uniform across donors in the presence/absence analyses, though that assumption may not hold. In a later analysis, HLA-associated TCR beta chains showed more clonal expansion and lower generation probabilities than non-associated chains that were equally common. V-gene and J-gene trimming of TCR beta chains was associated with a missense DCLRE1C variant in a later genetic analysis, and the association was replicated in an independent cohort. Some IMGT-functional V segments, including TRBV6-2 and TRBV6-3, could not be told apart with the 87-base-pair reads, so those segments were excluded. Specific HLA alleles were associated with 15,000 to 20,000 TCR beta sequences at a false discovery rate of 0.05 in a later analysis. A few of the identified cytomegalovirus-associated TCR beta chains were confirmed in vitro to be specific for cytomegalovirus antigens. Because HLA typing was unavailable for some donors at each locus, only the typed subset was used in association tests. Strong co-occurrence of HLA alleles, especially DR and DQ, made assigning TCR associations to individual alleles difficult. Most TCR sequences were observed very rarely across donors, whereas some public TCRs were present in many individuals. A further reported finding was that TCR beta sequences accurately predicted the HLA-A and HLA-B alleles for most subjects in the first cohort.

In total, roughly 670 healthy bone marrow donors made up the cohort. Cohort members were all nominally healthy when sampled, although unrecorded immune exposures were likely present. The donor was CMV seropositive and belonged to the group of about 290 seropositive cohort members. Every donor gave a peripheral blood sample, and the peripheral blood mononuclear cells from that sample were used for TCR beta sequencing. The Qiagen DNeasy Blood Extraction Kit was used to extract genomic DNA from the blood cell samples. The library was built by means of the immunoSEQ multiplex PCR assay. For the multiplex PCR, a mixture combining 60 forward primers for TCR Vbeta segments and 13 reverse primers for TCR Jbeta segments was used. A multiplex PCR assay on genomic DNA amplified the CDR3 region of rearranged TCR beta genes. The amplified TCR beta libraries were sequenced on the Illumina HiSeq System as 87-base-pair reads. In the authors' own workflow: Across the roughly 670 repertoires, a later analysis counted 78 million or so unique TCR beta chains, 9.5 million to 12 million of which were shared by at least two donors. Raw reads were error-corrected and collapsed into unique sequences with a nearest-neighbor algorithm that merged closely related sequences to remove PCR and sequencing errors. CDR3 sequences were aligned to IMGT reference sequences to assign V, D and J gene segments. For a sequence to be retained, a match of at least six nucleotides to both a V gene segment and a J gene segment was required. Rearrangements were called productive when the CDR3 lacked stop codons and stayed in frame with V and J; all others were non-productive. Following IMGT convention, CDR3 was defined as the stretch from the second conserved V-encoded cysteine up to the conserved J-encoded phenylalanine. In an earlier analysis of around 570 of the donors, sequences lacking an unambiguous match to a single V gene segment were excluded. In an earlier analysis of 587 of the donors, a V segment was called functional when productive rearrangements were above 56.7%, and segregating when the standard deviation between donors exceeded 5%. A statistical classification framework was developed to diagnose cytomegalovirus status using the catalog of TCR beta chain sequences. In a later analysis, V and J genes were assigned by comparing TCR nucleotide sequences against IMGT/GENE-DB human TR gene sequences. Using the TCRdist pipeline, a later analysis assigned CDR3 sequences along with most-parsimonious VDJ recombination scenarios. In a later analysis, each TCR beta chain was defined by its CDR3 amino acid sequence together with its V-gene family, and reads lacking a unique V-gene family were excluded. To address suspected cross-contamination and a sequencing artifact, a later analysis removed roughly 580 highly shared, low-generation-probability nucleotide sequences. For each public chain, a later analysis derived a clonal expansion index from normalized ranks of inferred template counts within each repertoire. In a later analysis, generation probabilities were computed using a VDJ recombination model fitted to out-of-frame rearrangements, and the results were checked against IGoR. Hypergeometric tests were used in a later analysis to score TCR-TCR, TCR-HLA and TCR-CMV co-occurrence, with a repertoire-size bias correction applied to the TCR pairs. False discovery rates were estimated in a later analysis by permuting HLA or CMV assignments 20 times. A later analysis grouped co-occurring TCRs with DBSCAN, adding TCRdist sequence similarity when clustering within HLA-allele-positive subsets. Co-occurrence clustering excluded repertoires with fewer than 30,000 or more than 120,000 public chains, plus five with anomalous nucleotide sharing. Here the immuneACCESS table is served through TCRdb, limited to in-frame sequences with V and J called. Missing clones are a known gap in these copies; in checked studies unresolved V genes cover under half, and the rest lacks a known reason. V and J calls plus clone size are reproduced from that table; the DNA served to infer D and trimming. The sample records 150,000 to 200,000 clones, around 68% of which are singletons. The top ten clones comprise 8.5% to 12% of the sample.

Trimming removed 6 bases from V and 4 bases from J, leaving 10 bases between the germline ends. The germline V gene (reference sequence) gives CDR1 as LNHDA and CDR2 as SQIVND. The CDR3, cysteine through phenylalanine, is 13 amino acids long. The retained sequence is limited to the CDR3, 39 bases, with the frame set at the first base. The sequence was collected from a man under 40 in good health and CMV-seropositive. Input material: PBMCs. Recombination linked TRBV19 to TRBJ1-5; no D gene is confidently identified. The CDR3: CASSLFLNQPQHF. The nucleotides read TGTGCCAGTAGCCTTTTTCTAAATCAGCCCCAGCATTTT.